This T cell receptor (beta chain) originates from a study of T cell responses to AZD1222 COVID-19 vaccine. Investigators merged groups given second doses at roughly 4 or roughly 12 weeks. V dropped 3 bases and J dropped 6 bases, with 14 bases sitting between them. The germline V gene has CDR1 KGHSH and CDR2 LQKENI. CDR3 size: 14 residues. Some clones are missing from TCRdb's copy, which holds only in-frame ones; the method was immunoSEQ multiplex PCR. Altogether some 81,000 clones are present, 75% to 95% being singletons, with the ten largest covering around a tenth. Sequencing used peripheral blood, obtained 28 days after the second AZD1222 dose. The receptor was isolated from an adult who received the AZD1222 COVID-19 vaccine. The rearrangement links TRBV18 to TRBJ1-1; D unresolved. The CDR3 DNA is TGTGCCAGCTCACCTACGGAGCTAACCCCTGAAGCTTTCTTT. Protein product: CASSPTELTPEAFF.